Included here is one TCR beta chain sequence, with context. Antigen unknown. This entry is derived from a study of response to subunit inactivated influenza vaccine. Findings of the study overall: Authors suggested that a seasonal influenza vaccination recruits few new T cells each time.

Germline-derived CDR1 and CDR2 are LGHDT and YNNKEL (reference sequence). Trimming shortened V by 1 base and J by 12 bases, and 13 bases separated the two germline ends. This CDR3 is built from 13 residues. TCRdb re-called the RT-PCR reads through MiXCR, storing one row per CDR3 protein. The sample consists of hundreds of thousands of distinct CDR3 sequences, 12% of them appearing once. The chain joins TRBV3-1 to TRBJ2-4; D not certain. The source material was PBMCs from blood, sampled on the day of vaccination. The sequence derives from a man aged 45-60 years who received an inactivated influenza vaccine. CDR3 amino acids: CASSQVETGNQYF. The CDR3 DNA sequence: TGTGCCAGCAGCCAAGTAGAAACGGGTAATCAGTACTTC.